This T cell receptor beta chain was identified during a study of blood T cell repertoires in COVID-19. Study-level background: Acute and convalescent COVID-19 specimens originated in the United States, Italy and Spain. T cells, B-cell-depleted T cells, or PBMCs provided the cDNA or gDNA that served as material.

This table comes from immunoSEQ multiplex PCR, and its TCRdb copy is limited to in-frame clones, with some not included. The table lists around 170,000 clones, roughly 86% of them singletons, with 2.5% to 3.5% in the top ten. Germline V lookup: CDR1 GTSNPN, CDR2 SVGIG (reference sequence). The J segment lost 0 bases and the V segment lost 6 bases, leaving 5 bases of the junction unmatched. CDR3 length: 14 amino acids. The source material was peripheral blood. The chain uses TRBV30 and TRBJ1-3, with 7 bases aligning to TRBD1. The source is a woman aged 25-40 years with active or convalescent COVID-19. The CDR3 DNA is TGTGCCTGCAAACAGGGGTTCTCTGGAAACACCATATATTTT. Translated, it gives CACKQGFSGNTIYF.